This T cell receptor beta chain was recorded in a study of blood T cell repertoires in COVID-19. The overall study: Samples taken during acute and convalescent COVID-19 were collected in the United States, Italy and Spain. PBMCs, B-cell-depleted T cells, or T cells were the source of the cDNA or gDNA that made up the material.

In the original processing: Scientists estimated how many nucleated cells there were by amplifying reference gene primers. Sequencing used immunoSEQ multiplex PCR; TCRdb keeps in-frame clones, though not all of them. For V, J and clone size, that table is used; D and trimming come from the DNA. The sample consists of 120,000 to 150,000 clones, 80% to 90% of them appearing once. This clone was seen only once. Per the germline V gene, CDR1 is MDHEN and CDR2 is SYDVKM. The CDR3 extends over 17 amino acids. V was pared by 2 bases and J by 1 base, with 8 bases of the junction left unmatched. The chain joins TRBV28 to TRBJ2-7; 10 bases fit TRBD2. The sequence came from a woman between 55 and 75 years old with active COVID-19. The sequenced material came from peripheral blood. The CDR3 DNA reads TGTGCCAGCAGTTTAGGGACCGTAGCGGGGGGTTCCTACGAGCAGTACTTC. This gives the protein CASSLGTVAGGSYEQYF.